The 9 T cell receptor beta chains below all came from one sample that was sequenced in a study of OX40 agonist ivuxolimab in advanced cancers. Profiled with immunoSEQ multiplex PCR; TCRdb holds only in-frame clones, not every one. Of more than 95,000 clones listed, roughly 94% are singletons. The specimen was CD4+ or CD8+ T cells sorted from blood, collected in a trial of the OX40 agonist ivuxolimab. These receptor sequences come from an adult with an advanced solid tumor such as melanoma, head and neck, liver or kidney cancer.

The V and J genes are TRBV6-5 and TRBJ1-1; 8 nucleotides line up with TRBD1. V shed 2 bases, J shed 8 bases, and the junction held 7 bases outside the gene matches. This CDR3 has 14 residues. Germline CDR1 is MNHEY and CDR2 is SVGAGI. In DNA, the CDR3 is TGTGCCAGCAGTTACCCCGGACAGGGTGGGGAAGCTTTCTTT. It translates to CASSYPGQGGEAFF.

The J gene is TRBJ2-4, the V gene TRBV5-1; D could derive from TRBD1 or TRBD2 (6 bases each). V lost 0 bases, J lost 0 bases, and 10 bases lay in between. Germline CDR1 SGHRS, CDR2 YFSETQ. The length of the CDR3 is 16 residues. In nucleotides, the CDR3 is TGCGCCAGCAGCTTGGAGGCGGGACAAGCCAAAAACATTCAGTACTTC. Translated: CASSLEAGQAKNIQYF.

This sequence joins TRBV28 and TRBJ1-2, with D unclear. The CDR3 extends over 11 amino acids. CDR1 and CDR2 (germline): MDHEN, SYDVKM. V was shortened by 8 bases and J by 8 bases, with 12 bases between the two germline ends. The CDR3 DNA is TGTGCCAGCTCATTAGGGCGAGGCTACACCTTC. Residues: CASSLGRGYTF.

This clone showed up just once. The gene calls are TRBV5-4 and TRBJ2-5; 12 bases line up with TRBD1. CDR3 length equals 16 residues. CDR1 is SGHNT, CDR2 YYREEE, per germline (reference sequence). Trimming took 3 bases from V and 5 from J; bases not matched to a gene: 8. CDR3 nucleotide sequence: TGTGCCAGCAGCTCAGGGGACAGGGGGCAGGGGGAGACCCAGTACTTC. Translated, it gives CASSSGDRGQGETQYF.

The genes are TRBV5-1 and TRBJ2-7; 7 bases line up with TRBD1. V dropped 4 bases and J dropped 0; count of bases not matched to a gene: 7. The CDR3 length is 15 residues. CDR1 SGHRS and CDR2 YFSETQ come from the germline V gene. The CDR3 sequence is CASSLQGTFSYEQYF. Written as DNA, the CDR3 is TGCGCCAGCAGCCTACAGGGGACATTCTCCTACGAGCAGTACTTC. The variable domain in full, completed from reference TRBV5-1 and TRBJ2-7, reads KAGVTQTPRYLIKTRGQQVTLSCSPISGHRSVSWYQQTPGQGLQFLFEYFSETQRNKGNFPGRFSGRQFSNSRSEMNVSTLELGDSALYLCASSLQGTFSYEQYFGPGTRLTVT.

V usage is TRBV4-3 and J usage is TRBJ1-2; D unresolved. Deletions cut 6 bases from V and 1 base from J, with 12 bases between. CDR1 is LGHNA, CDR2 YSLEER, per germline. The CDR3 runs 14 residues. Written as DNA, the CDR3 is TGCGCCAGCAGTCGAGGCGGGATTAACTATGGCTACACCTTC. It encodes CASSRGGINYGYTF.

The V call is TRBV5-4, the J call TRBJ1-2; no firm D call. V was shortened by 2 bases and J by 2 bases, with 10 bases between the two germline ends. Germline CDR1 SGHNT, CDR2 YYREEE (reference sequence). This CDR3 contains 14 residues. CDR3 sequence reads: CASSLINDNYGYTF. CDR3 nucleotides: TGTGCCAGCAGCTTAATAAACGACAACTATGGCTACACCTTC. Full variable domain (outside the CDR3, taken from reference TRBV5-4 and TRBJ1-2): ETGVTQSPTHLIKTRGQQVTLRCSSQSGHNTVSWYQQALGQGPQFIFQYYREEENGRGNFPPRFSGLQFPNYSSELNVNALELDDSALYLCASSLINDNYGYTFGSGTRLTVV.

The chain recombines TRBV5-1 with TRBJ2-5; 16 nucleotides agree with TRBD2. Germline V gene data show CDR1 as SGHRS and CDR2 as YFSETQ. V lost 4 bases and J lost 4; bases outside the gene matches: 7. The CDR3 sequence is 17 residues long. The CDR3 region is CASSLGTSGGAPETQYF. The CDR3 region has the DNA TGCGCCAGCAGCCTAGGGACTAGCGGGGGGGCCCCAGAGACCCAGTACTTC.

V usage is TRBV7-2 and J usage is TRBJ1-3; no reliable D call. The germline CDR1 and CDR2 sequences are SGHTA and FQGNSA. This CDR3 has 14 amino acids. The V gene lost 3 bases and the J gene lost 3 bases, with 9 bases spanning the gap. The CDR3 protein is CASSLAWDGNTIYF. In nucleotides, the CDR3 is TGTGCCAGCAGCTTGGCCTGGGATGGAAACACCATATATTTT.